This TCR beta chain was sequenced in a study of cytomegalovirus exposure and HLA in healthy donors. The CDR3 covers 13 residues. V lost 4 bases, J lost 5 bases, and 4 bases stayed unmatched. Germline V CDR1 and CDR2: SGHTA, FQGNSA. The PCR was carried out with 60 Vbeta primers and 13 Jbeta primers. Produced via immunoSEQ multiplex PCR; TCRdb's table is partial and in-frame only. Here the sample table reports 110,000 to 150,000 clones. What was sequenced was PBMCs. This rearrangement joins TRBV7-2 to TRBJ1-2, with 7 bases that match TRBD1. The origin of this receptor is a woman younger than 30 in good health and CMV-seronegative. The CDR3 sequence is CASSSGTAYGYTF. Written as DNA, the CDR3 is TGTGCCAGCAGCTCCGGGACAGCTTATGGCTACACCTTC.